This TCR beta chain was recorded in a study of cytomegalovirus exposure and HLA in healthy donors. Findings and limits, study-wide: The TCR clusters that emerged in the first cohort tended, a later analysis found, to co-occur in the 120 or so validation repertoires. There were some 150 TCR beta chains listed as cytomegalovirus-associated.

Only in-frame clones appear in the TCRdb table, and some are missing; sequencing was by immunoSEQ multiplex PCR. The sample shows 150,000 to 250,000 clones, approximately 80% of them seen only once. In its sample, this clone was seen once. Its specificity is not known. This TCR was recovered from a woman younger than 45 in good health and CMV-seropositive. The sequenced sample was PBMCs.

CDR3: CASSTGTATYGYTF. CDR3 DNA sequence: TGTGCCAGCAGCACTGGGACAGCGACTTATGGCTACACCTTC. V is TRBV28 and J is TRBJ1-2; 7 bases align to TRBD1. With 6 bases clipped from V and 5 bases from J, the junction kept 9 bases outside the gene matches. CDR3 length: 14 amino acids. In germline, CDR1 is MDHEN, CDR2 SYDVKM.